Listed below are T cell receptor beta chains from one sample, sequenced in a study of control samples from healthy donors and cancer patients. Data came from immunoSEQ multiplex PCR; TCRdb stores just in-frame clones and leaves some out. The table lists under 200,000 clones, roughly 91% of them singletons, with roughly 1.6% in the top ten. Sequencing used blood. Source of these receptors: a woman aged 25 to 39 in good health. CDR3s include the opening cysteine and the closing phenylalanine or tryptophan.

v_call	j_call	cdr3_aa
TRBV7-9	TRBJ1-2	CASSLGGANYGYTF
TRBV3-1/TRBV3-2	TRBJ1-1	CASSQDRATEAFF
TRBV24-1	TRBJ2-5	CATSDWTSQETQYF
TRBV7-8	TRBJ2-7	CASSPPSGGRTYEQYF
TRBV2	TRBJ1-4	CASTRDRGNEKLFF
TRBV19	TRBJ2-1	CASSISGRSDEQFF
TRBV29-1	TRBJ1-1	CSVARGTLPVNTEAFF
TRBV3-1/TRBV3-2	TRBJ1-1	CASSPGTEAFF
TRBV19	TRBJ1-1	CASSRVIGTEAFF
TRBV19	TRBJ1-1	CASSPRGGRAFF
TRBV7-3	TRBJ2-7	CASTITSSSYEQYF
TRBV3-1/TRBV3-2	TRBJ2-7	CASSQEGSGRAYEQYF
TRBV19	TRBJ2-2	CASSLAGGPGELFF
TRBV3-1/TRBV3-2	TRBJ2-5	CASSQVRGMKTQYF
TRBV11-3	TRBJ2-1	CASRMNNEQFF
TRBV25-1	TRBJ1-1	CASSEGSEAFF
TRBV6-5	TRBJ2-7	CASTGQTYEQYF
TRBV6-5	TRBJ1-2	CASRSGGGYGYTF
TRBV6-4	TRBJ2-2	CASSLTGTNTGELFF
TRBV2	TRBJ2-5	CARGLQETQYF
TRBV6-1	TRBJ2-7	CASSEGWYNSYEQYF
TRBV19	TRBJ2-7	CASSISLSYEQYF
TRBV2	TRBJ1-1	CASSDGSTMNTEAFF
TRBV9	TRBJ2-2	CASSVVSNTGELFF
TRBV25-1	TRBJ1-6	CASSEFAGGNSPLHF
TRBV5-1	TRBJ2-1	CASSLGLAGSSYNEQFF
TRBV18	TRBJ2-6	CASSLRTGGSGANVLTF
TRBV28	TRBJ1-4	CASSPSQTNEKLFF
TRBV27	TRBJ1-3	CASSLSIGNTIYF
TRBV24-1	TRBJ1-1	CATSDLGYTEAFF
TRBV11-2	TRBJ2-7	CASSLERTGFYEQYF
TRBV30	TRBJ1-3	CAWRVRDSGNTIYF
TRBV7-2	TRBJ2-2	CASSLLGSGELFF
TRBV4-2	TRBJ2-3	CASSPRTSGKTDTQYF
TRBV12-3/TRBV12-4	TRBJ1-6	CASRPRDNSPLHF
TRBV27	TRBJ1-4	CASQGGGEKLFF
TRBV5-1	TRBJ1-6	CASSYRVANSPLHF